Below, one T cell receptor beta chain is given with its context. CDR1 is SNHLY and CDR2 is FYNNEI in the germline V gene. This CDR3 region has 12 residues. V was pared by 5 bases and J by 7 bases, with 8 bases between. The data are from a study of blood T cell repertoires in COVID-19. Overall study context: Samples of COVID-19 (acute and convalescent) were obtained from the United States, Italy and Spain. The analysed material was cDNA or gDNA that came from T cells, B-cell-depleted T cells, or PBMCs.

The assay was immunoSEQ multiplex PCR, and TCRdb's table has in-frame clones only and misses some. This repertoire shows 410,000 or so clones, approximately 90% found once; its top ten account for under 2%. The chain carries TRBV2 and TRBJ2-2, with D tentatively TRBD2 (6 bases). What was sequenced was peripheral blood. The receptor comes from a woman between 40 and 55 years old with COVID-19, enrolled during active disease. The CDR3: CASSPDYGELFF. The CDR3 DNA reads TGTGCCAGCAGTCCGGACTACGGGGAGCTGTTTTTT.